The 13 T cell receptor beta chains listed next were all sequenced from one sample in a study of neurological immune-mediated disorders. TCRdb ran MiXCR on the 5' RACE reads and lists one entry per CDR3 protein. In the table there are 50,000 or so distinct CDR3 sequences, 3% to 4% of which are singletons. Input material: PBMCs. These receptor sequences come from a man in his forties with multiple sclerosis.

This clonotype was detected ten times or more. The J gene is TRBJ1-2, the V gene TRBV5-1, with a possible D match to TRBD1 (5 bases). Germline assignment: CDR1 SGHRS and CDR2 YFSETQ. The CDR3 sequence is 12 residues long. Trimming cost V 7 bases and J 7 bases, with 14 bases left between them. This CDR3 is CASSPQGAGYTF. For the CDR3, the DNA is TGCGCCAGCTCCCCTCAGGGCGCTGGCTACACCTTC. Full variable domain (missing parts from reference TRBV5-1 and TRBJ1-2): KAGVTQTPRYLIKTRGQQVTLSCSPISGHRSVSWYQQTPGQGLQFLFEYFSETQRNKGNFPGRFSGRQFSNSRSEMNVSTLELGDSALYLCASSPQGAGYTFGSGTRLTVV.

This clonotype was picked up many times. The chain recombines TRBV7-3 with TRBJ2-2; TRBD2 agrees at 8 bases. This CDR3 contains 14 residues. Germline values: CDR1 SGHTA, CDR2 FQGTGA. With 10 bases clipped from V and 4 bases from J, the junction kept 8 bases outside the gene matches. The CDR3 nucleotides are TGTGCCACCCGACTAGCGTTGGGCACCGGGGAGCTGTTTTTT. Translating it yields CATRLALGTGELFF.

This clonotype was seen ten or more times. This rearrangement joins TRBV20-1 to TRBJ1-3, with TRBD1 as a possible D gene (5 bases). The germline V gene has CDR1 DFQATT and CDR2 SNEGSKA (reference sequence). CDR3 length: 13 amino acids. V lost 5 bases to trimming and J lost 0 bases, with 8 bases between them. The CDR3 here is CSASQGSGNTIYF. CDR3 DNA sequence: TGCAGTGCTTCTCAGGGCTCTGGAAACACCATATATTTT.

Notes on this clonotype: An end of the junction does not agree with germline; a read error may underlie this. The rearrangement links TRBV7-9 to TRBJ2-7, with 8 positions matching TRBD1. The CDR3 contains 13 residues. CDR1 is SEHNR and CDR2 is FQNEAQ in the germline V gene (reference sequence). DNA for the CDR3: TGTGTCAGCAGCTTGGACAGGGCCCACGAGCAGTACTTC. It codes for CVSSLDRAHEQYF.

This clonotype was counted many times. This rearrangement joins TRBV7-3 to TRBJ2-3; D perhaps matches TRBD2 (6 bases). Trimming cost V 1 base and J 4 bases, with 15 bases left between them. Germline CDR1 SGHTA, CDR2 FQGTGA. The length of the CDR3 is 16 residues. CDR3 DNA sequence: TGTGCCAGCAGCTTAATGGCGGGGATGGGTGCAGATACGCAGTATTTT. This gives the protein CASSLMAGMGADTQYF.

There are a few counts of this clonotype. The junction does not match germline at one end; this may be a read error. V is TRBV3-1 and J is TRBJ1-5, with D tentatively TRBD1 (5 bases). CDR1 is LGHDT and CDR2 is YNNKEL in the germline V gene (reference sequence). The length of the CDR3 is 16 residues. The CDR3 reads CASSQGISGRAQPQNF. The DNA of the CDR3 is TGTGCCAGCAGCCAAGGGATTTCGGGGCGGGCTCAGCCCCAGAATTTT.

This clonotype was observed at least ten times. This chain uses TRBV24-1 with TRBJ2-7, with TRBD1 as a possible D gene (5 bases). V was trimmed by 3 bases and J by 0 bases, leaving 8 bases between them. CDR1 is KGHDR and CDR2 is SFDVKD in the germline V gene. CDR3 size: 14 residues. The CDR3 nucleotides read TGTGCCACCAGTGATACGACAGTCTCCTACGAGCAGTACTTC. It translates to CATSDTTVSYEQYF.

This clonotype was observed many times. CDR3 nucleotides: TGCGCCAGCAGCTTGACTAGCGGGGGGACCTACAATGAGCAGTTCTTC. Protein: CASSLTSGGTYNEQFF. This chain links TRBV5-1 with TRBJ2-1, with TRBD2 matching over 12 bases. The CDR3 extends over 16 amino acids. Germline loops: CDR1 SGHRS, CDR2 YFSETQ. J gave up 2 bases and V 1 base, and 1 base lay outside the gene matches.

This clonotype was picked up many times. The gene calls are TRBV5-1 and TRBJ2-1; 11 nucleotides align to TRBD1. Losses at the gene ends were 4 bases for V and 7 bases for J; bases not matched to a gene: 7. This CDR3 contains 15 residues. Germline V gene lookup returns CDR1 SGHRS and CDR2 YFSETQ. DNA of the CDR3: TGCGCCAGCAGCGTTGGGACAGGGGGAGGGAATGAGCAGTTCTTC. Its protein product is CASSVGTGGGNEQFF.

About this clonotype itself: With a much larger clone just one base away, this may be a read error. The rearrangement joins TRBV12-3 or TRBV12-4 to TRBJ2-5; 8 positions agree with TRBD1. This CDR3 is built from 14 residues. CDR3 in DNA: TGTGCCAGCAGTTTCCGGACAGGGCAAGAGACCCAGTGCTTC. Residues: CASSFRTGQETQCF.

This clonotype was counted at least ten times. This CDR3 reads CATSSGTGSSYEQYF. CDR3 bases: TGTGCCACCTCCAGCGGGACAGGGAGCTCCTACGAGCAGTACTTC. The chain has TRBV10-3 and TRBJ2-7; 9 bases align to TRBD1. Per germline, CDR1 ENHRY and CDR2 SYGVKD. This CDR3 is built from 15 residues. The V gene end was trimmed by 10 bases and the J gene end by 0 bases; junction bases not matched to a gene: 10.

This clonotype was counted at least ten times. The chain links TRBV7-8 to TRBJ1-2; 11 positions agree with TRBD1. Germline V lookup: CDR1 SGHVS, CDR2 FQNEAQ. The CDR3 totals 17 residues. Trimming at V came to 2 bases and at J to 2 bases, leaving 7 bases not matched to a gene. CDR3 sequence reads: CASSLMDRGPGNYGYTF. CDR3 DNA sequence: TGTGCCAGCAGCTTAATGGACAGGGGGCCCGGAAACTATGGCTACACCTTC.

There are many counts of this clonotype. The rearrangement links TRBV29-1 to TRBJ1-2; tentatively, D is TRBD1 (5 bases). V was shortened by 7 bases and J by 3 bases, with 9 bases between the two germline ends. The CDR3 length is 11 residues. The germline CDR1 and CDR2 sequences are SQVTM and ANQGSEA. CDR3 loop: CSGGSDYGYTF. In DNA, the CDR3 is TGCAGCGGGGGGTCGGACTATGGCTACACCTTC.